The rows below give T cell receptor beta chains drawn from one sample of a study of T cell changes during pregnancy in multiple sclerosis. The assay was immunoSEQ multiplex PCR, and TCRdb's table has in-frame clones only and misses some. The sample has 60,000 to 70,000 clones; about 93% are singletons. The sample in question was peripheral blood, obtained in the third trimester of pregnancy. Receptors were obtained from a female donor in good health, enrolled as a control in a pregnancy study. CDR3s include the opening cysteine and the closing phenylalanine or tryptophan. A D gene is named only where the DNA matches it firmly. Clone size, where shown, is once, few, many, or a class for clones that have expanded.

clone_size j_call d_call v_call cdr3_aa cdr3_nt
NA TRBJ2-1 NA TRBV7-9 CASSQGNEQFF TGTGCCAGCAGCCAGGGCAATGAGCAGTTCTTC
NA TRBJ2-1 TRBD2 TRBV7-2 CASKHSGGLADYNEQFF TGTGCCAGCAAACATAGCGGGGGCCTGGCGGACTACAATGAGCAGTTCTTC
few TRBJ1-1 NA TRBV29-1 CSVEVVDKAFF TGCAGCGTTGAAGTTGTGGACAAGGCTTTCTTT
NA TRBJ2-7 NA TRBV13 CASSPRTAVEQYF TGTGCCAGCAGCCCCCGGACAGCAGTCGAGCAGTACTTC
NA TRBJ1-5 NA TRBV19 CASTFRGERFNQPQHF TGTGCCAGTACTTTCAGGGGTGAGAGGTTCAATCAGCCCCAGCATTTT
NA TRBJ2-7 TRBD1 TRBV5-4 CASSLDADRHYEQYF TGTGCCAGCAGCTTGGATGCGGACAGGCACTACGAGCAGTACTTC
NA TRBJ2-7 TRBD2 TRBV4-3 CASSQGTRGEQYF TGCGCCAGCAGCCAAGGGACTAGAGGCGAGCAGTACTTC
NA TRBJ2-7 TRBD2 TRBV5-1 CASSSTGTSGGSTQYF TGCGCCAGCAGCTCGACCGGGACTAGCGGGGGCTCGACGCAGTACTTC
NA TRBJ2-6 NA TRBV7-3 CASSSTPGVGSGANVLTF TGTGCCAGCAGCTCCACTCCAGGGGTTGGCTCTGGGGCCAACGTCCTGACTTTC
NA TRBJ1-2 TRBD1 TRBV29-1 CSARQGADYGYTF TGCAGCGCTCGACAGGGGGCAGACTATGGCTACACCTTC
once TRBJ1-2 NA TRBV27 CASSLRRGYGYTF TGTGCCAGCAGTTTACGAAGGGGCTATGGCTACACCTTC
NA TRBJ1-2 NA TRBV2 CASSERSGGYTF TGTGCCAGCAGTGAAAGGTCGGGAGGCTACACCTTC
NA TRBJ1-4 NA TRBV4-2 CASSQGGSQGGTHEKLFF TGTGCCAGCAGCCAAGGGGGAAGTCAGGGAGGGACCCACGAAAAACTGTTTTTT
NA TRBJ1-1 NA TRBV6-5 CASSYYNLNTEAFF TGTGCCAGCAGTTATTACAATTTGAACACTGAAGCTTTCTTT
NA TRBJ2-7 TRBD2 TRBV4-1 CASSQGSLAETYEQYF TGCGCCAGCAGCCAAGGCTCACTAGCGGAAACCTACGAGCAGTACTTC
NA TRBJ1-2 TRBD1 TRBV10-3 CAIRVDRGEGYGYTF TGTGCCATCAGGGTCGACAGGGGCGAGGGATATGGCTACACCTTC
NA TRBJ2-3 NA TRBV9 CASSVAPGSDPRTDTQYF TGTGCCAGCAGCGTAGCTCCCGGGAGCGACCCTCGCACAGATACGCAGTATTTT
once TRBJ1-1 NA TRBV6-6 CASSYSWEAFF TGTGCCAGCAGTTACTCGTGGGAGGCTTTCTTT